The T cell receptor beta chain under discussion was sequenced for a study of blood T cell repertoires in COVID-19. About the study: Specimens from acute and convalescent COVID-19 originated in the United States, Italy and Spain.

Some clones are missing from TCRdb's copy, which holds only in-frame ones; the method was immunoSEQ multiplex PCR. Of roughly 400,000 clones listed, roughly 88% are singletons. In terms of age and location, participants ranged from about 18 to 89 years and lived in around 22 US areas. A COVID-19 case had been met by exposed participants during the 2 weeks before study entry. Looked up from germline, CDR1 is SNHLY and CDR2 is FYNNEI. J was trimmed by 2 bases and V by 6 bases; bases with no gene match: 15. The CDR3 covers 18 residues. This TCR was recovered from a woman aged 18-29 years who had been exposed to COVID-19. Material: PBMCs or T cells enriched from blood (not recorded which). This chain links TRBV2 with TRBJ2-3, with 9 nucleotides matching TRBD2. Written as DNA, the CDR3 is TGTGCCAGCAGCGAAAGCTTGGCTAGCGGGACGAACACAGATACGCAGTATTTT. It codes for CASSESLASGTNTDTQYF.